The 8 T cell receptor beta chains below were found in one sample sequenced in a study of T cell responses to AZD1222 COVID-19 vaccine. The data were produced by immunoSEQ multiplex PCR, yet TCRdb's version contains in-frame clones alone and is incomplete. The table includes about 100,000 clones, roughly nine tenths detected once. Material: peripheral blood, obtained 28 days after the second AZD1222 dose. The receptors shown here come from an adult who received the AZD1222 COVID-19 vaccine.

About this clone: Other DNA sequences in the same sample also yield this CDR3. The V gene is TRBV19, the J gene TRBJ2-1, with TRBD2 matching over 8 bases. The trim removed 1 base at V and 4 bases at J, leaving 3 bases unmatched. CDR1 LNHDA and CDR2 SQIVND come from the germline V gene (reference sequence). The CDR3 has 15 amino acids. The CDR3 bases are TGTGCCAGTAGTATAGGGAGCGGGGGTTACAATGAGCAGTTCTTC. Its protein product is CASSIGSGGYNEQFF.

The chain has TRBV4-1 and TRBJ1-4, with 9 nucleotides matching TRBD1. CDR1 is MGHRA, CDR2 YSYEKL, per germline. J lost 8 bases, V lost 2 bases, and 3 bases had no gene match. The length of the CDR3 is 14 residues. As DNA, the CDR3 is TGCGCCAGCAGCCAACGACAGGGGGAAGAAAAACTGTTTTTT. As protein: CASSQRQGEEKLFF.

DNA of the CDR3: TGTGCCAGCAGAATGGGACTAGCGGGAGTCAAGGCGTTCTTC. Translated: CASRMGLAGVKAFF. This rearrangement joins TRBV2 to TRBJ2-1; 14 nucleotides agree with TRBD2. This CDR3 has 14 residues. Germline lookup yields CDR1 SNHLY and CDR2 FYNNEI. J gave up 15 bases and V 6 bases, and 10 bases lay outside the gene matches. The whole variable domain, remainder taken from reference TRBV2 and TRBJ2-1, is EPEVTQTPSHQVTQMGQEVILRCVPISNHLYFYWYRQILGQKVEFLVSFYNNEISEKSEIFDDQFSVERPDGSNFTLKIRSTKLEDSAMYFCASRMGLAGVKAFFGPGTRLTVL.

The CDR3 reads CASRGGGIYEQYF. The CDR3 DNA follows: TGTGCCAGCAGGGGGGGAGGGATCTACGAGCAGTACTTC. This chain joins TRBV28 and TRBJ2-7, with 7 bases that match TRBD2. CDR1 and CDR2 from the germline V gene are MDHEN and SYDVKM. With V trimmed by 6 bases and J by 3 bases, 5 bases remained unmatched. CDR3 length equals 13 residues. The full variable domain, in which reference TRBV28 and TRBJ2-7 provide the parts outside the CDR3, is DVKVTQSSRYLVKRTGEKVFLECVQDMDHENMFWYRQDPGLGLRLIYFSYDVKMKEKGDIPEGYSVSREKKERFSLILESASTNQTSMYLCASRGGGIYEQYFGPGTRLTVT.

The genes are TRBV6-5 and TRBJ1-1; D not certain. Germline CDR1 MNHEY, CDR2 SVGAGI. Trimming removed 4 bases from V and 1 base from J, with 13 bases in between. The CDR3 has 15 amino acids. CDR3 coding DNA: TGTGCCAGCAGTTTGGACCAACTACCGAACACTGAAGCTTTCTTT. It specifies CASSLDQLPNTEAFF.

The rearrangement links TRBV4-3 to TRBJ2-6; D is unresolved. The CDR3 has 18 amino acids. CDR1 and CDR2 from the germline V gene are LGHNA and YSLEER. Between the trimmed V and J ends, which lost 0 bases and 4 bases, there was a span of 16 bases. For the CDR3, the DNA is TGCGCCAGCAGCCAAGAGGCAGTCCCATCCTCGGGGGCCAACGTCCTGACTTTC. Its protein is CASSQEAVPSSGANVLTF.

The CDR3 reads CASSLGAGGGNQPQHF. As DNA, the CDR3 is TGTGCCAGCAGCTTAGGGGCAGGGGGCGGCAATCAGCCCCAGCATTTT. J is TRBJ1-5 and V is TRBV7-9; 8 positions agree with TRBD1. Germline loops: CDR1 SEHNR, CDR2 FQNEAQ (reference sequence). V shed 1 base, J shed 2 bases, and the junction held 4 bases outside the gene matches. The CDR3 sequence is 16 residues long.

V is TRBV28 and J is TRBJ2-7; D is ambiguous. Germline CDR1 and CDR2: MDHEN and SYDVKM. Trimming shortened V by 5 bases and J by 0 bases, and 5 bases separated the two germline ends. The CDR3 is 12 residues long. The CDR3, as DNA: TGTGCCAGCAGTCCCTACTCCTACGAGCAGTACTTC. Protein sequence: CASSPYSYEQYF.